These 18 T cell receptor beta chains were sequenced from one sample in a study of blood T cell repertoires in COVID-19. Only in-frame clones appear in the TCRdb table, and some are missing; sequencing was by immunoSEQ multiplex PCR. The profile shows almost 250,000 clones, around nine tenths of them singletons. The sequenced sample was peripheral blood. The receptors come from a woman aged 55-75 years who had recovered from COVID-19.

This sequence joins TRBV2 and TRBJ1-5; possible D gene TRBD1, 6 bases. This CDR3 comprises 15 residues. The V end lost 6 bases, the J end lost 0 bases, and 12 bases lay between the germline ends. Germline V gives CDR1 SNHLY, CDR2 FYNNEI. This chain's CDR3 is CASRYRDNSNQPQHF. The CDR3 nucleotides read TGTGCCAGCAGGTACCGGGACAATAGCAATCAGCCCCAGCATTTT. Filled out from reference TRBV2 and TRBJ1-5, the complete variable domain reads EPEVTQTPSHQVTQMGQEVILRCVPISNHLYFYWYRQILGQKVEFLVSFYNNEISEKSEIFDDQFSVERPDGSNFTLKIRSTKLEDSAMYFCASRYRDNSNQPQHFGDGTRLSIL.

V usage is TRBV5-5 and J usage is TRBJ2-3; 10 bases are shared with TRBD2. The germline gives CDR1 SGHKS, CDR2 YYEKEE (reference sequence). CDR3 length: 16 amino acids. After removal of 0 bases from V and 3 bases from J, the junction contained 4 bases not matched to a gene. CDR3 loop: CASSLGAGGPTDTQYF. Written as DNA, the CDR3 is TGTGCCAGCAGCTTGGGAGCGGGGGGGCCAACAGATACGCAGTATTTT. Together with reference TRBV5-5 and TRBJ2-3, the CDR3 gives the full variable domain: DAGVTQSPTHLIKTRGQQVTLRCSPISGHKSVSWYQQVLGQGPQFIFQYYEKEERGRGNFPDRFSARQFPNYSSELNVNALLLGDSALYLCASSLGAGGPTDTQYFGPGTRLTVL.

The chain has TRBV7-8 and TRBJ2-1; D is unresolved. The CDR3 totals 13 residues. The V end was cut by 1 base, the J end by 6 bases, with 7 bases between. The germline gives CDR1 SGHVS, CDR2 FQNEAQ. The CDR3 coding sequence is TGTGCCAGCAGCTTAGGGCCCTTCAATGAGCAGTTCTTC. Encoded protein: CASSLGPFNEQFF.

The chain recombines TRBV9 with TRBJ1-1; D perhaps matches TRBD1 (6 bases). V dropped 4 bases and J dropped 0 bases, with 7 bases sitting between them. Germline-derived CDR1 and CDR2 are SGDLS and YYNGEE. The CDR3 spans 13 residues. The CDR3 is CASSYRVNTEAFF. Here the CDR3 DNA reads TGTGCCAGCAGCTACAGGGTGAACACTGAAGCTTTCTTT.

The V call is TRBV7-9, the J call TRBJ1-3, with TRBD1 as a possible D gene (6 bases). The CDR3 is 13 residues long. CDR1 is SEHNR and CDR2 is FQNEAQ in the germline V gene (reference sequence). V lost 10 bases, J lost 8 bases, and 18 bases lay in between. For the CDR3, the DNA is TGTGCCATCCATTCCGGGGAGGGGGACACCATATATTTT. Amino acids: CAIHSGEGDTIYF.

This clone was seen a single time. The CDR3 coding sequence is TGTGCCAGCAGTACCAGGAGGGAGCAGTACTTC. It yields the protein CASSTRREQYF. This chain connects TRBV27 to TRBJ2-7, with D perhaps matching TRBD2 (5 bases). V was cut by 5 bases and J by 7 bases, with 9 bases left in between. Germline CDR1 reads MNHEY; CDR2 reads SMNVEV (reference sequence). The CDR3 sequence is 11 residues long.

The chain links TRBV12-3 or TRBV12-4 to TRBJ2-5, with D unresolved. CDR3 length equals 12 residues. Trimming stripped 6 bases from V and 4 bases from J, with 9 bases between. For the CDR3, the DNA is TGTGCCAGCAGCCCCTCTCGAGAGACCCAGTACTTC. Its translation is CASSPSRETQYF.

The chain joins TRBV9 to TRBJ1-4; 7 bases fit TRBD1. The ends lost 1 base at V and 8 bases at J; junction bases unmatched: 5. The CDR3 contains 14 residues. Germline CDR1 SGDLS, CDR2 YYNGEE. The CDR3 region is CASSVTGAREKLFF. The CDR3 region has the DNA TGTGCCAGCAGCGTAACAGGGGCGCGCGAAAAACTGTTTTTT. Full variable domain (outside the CDR3, taken from reference TRBV9 and TRBJ1-4): DSGVTQTPKHLITATGQRVTLRCSPRSGDLSVYWYQQSLDQGLQFLIQYYNGEERAKGNILERFSAQQFPDLHSELNLSSLELGDSALYFCASSVTGAREKLFFGSGTQLSVL.

The J gene is TRBJ1-3, the V gene TRBV6-6; D is possibly TRBD1 (6 bases). Germline V gives CDR1 MNHNY, CDR2 SVGAGI (reference sequence). V lost 5 bases to trimming and J lost 3 bases, with 14 bases between them. This CDR3 comprises 15 residues. The CDR3 coding sequence is TGTGCCAGCAGTCACAGGGCGAGGGATGGAAACACCATATATTTT. Its translation: CASSHRARDGNTIYF.

The chain is built from TRBV9 and TRBJ2-2, with a tentative D call TRBD2 (5 bases). The V gene's germline CDR1 is SGDLS and CDR2 YYNGEE. Trimming cost V 1 base and J 3 bases, with 16 bases left between them. This CDR3 spans 17 amino acids. CDR3 in DNA: TGTGCCAGCAGCGTATGGTCCGGGGTCGGGTACACCGGGGAGCTGTTTTTT. Translation: CASSVWSGVGYTGELFF.

A single count supports this clone. The rearrangement links TRBV25-1 to TRBJ1-3; TRBD1 matches at 7 bases. After removal of 1 base from V and 0 bases from J, the junction contained 3 bases not matched to a gene. The CDR3 runs to 16 residues. Germline V gene sequence: CDR1 MGHDK, CDR2 SYGVNS. CDR3 sequence reads: CASSESNRGSGNTIYF. CDR3 nucleotide sequence: TGTGCCAGCAGTGAATCGAACAGGGGCTCTGGAAACACCATATATTTT.

This clone was observed at least ten times. V is TRBV29-1 and J is TRBJ1-1; possible D gene TRBD1, 5 bases. V gave up 4 bases and J gave up 5 bases, with 29 bases separating them. This CDR3 contains 18 residues. CDR1 is SQVTM and CDR2 is ANQGSEA in the germline V gene. The CDR3 protein is CSVAWGGTQLIVGTEAFF. Here the CDR3 DNA reads TGCAGCGTTGCCTGGGGAGGGACCCAGCTAATCGTTGGGACTGAAGCTTTCTTT.

This chain joins TRBV5-1 and TRBJ1-6; D perhaps matches TRBD1 (5 bases). Germline V CDR1 and CDR2: SGHRS, YFSETQ. The CDR3 spans 16 residues. Trimming stripped 2 bases from V and 6 bases from J, with 15 bases between. This chain's CDR3 is CASSFGYTGPNSPLHF. CDR3 bases: TGCGCCAGCAGCTTTGGCTACACAGGACCTAATTCACCCCTCCACTTT.

The chain carries TRBV28 and TRBJ1-5; 8 bases match TRBD1. Trimming at V came to 6 bases and at J to 5 bases, leaving 9 bases not matched to a gene. This CDR3 has 15 residues. Per germline, CDR1 MDHEN and CDR2 SYDVKM. The CDR3 is CASRNTAGGYQPQHF. The CDR3 nucleotides are TGTGCCAGCAGGAATACAGCAGGGGGCTATCAGCCCCAGCATTTT. Based on the CDR3 plus reference TRBV28 and TRBJ1-5, the full variable domain is DVKVTQSSRYLVKRTGEKVFLECVQDMDHENMFWYRQDPGLGLRLIYFSYDVKMKEKGDIPEGYSVSREKKERFSLILESASTNQTSMYLCASRNTAGGYQPQHFGDGTRLSIL.

This rearrangement joins TRBV11-3 to TRBJ2-5, with 7 bases lining up with TRBD2. From germline, CDR1 is SGHNT and CDR2 YENEEA. The ends lost 5 bases at V and 1 base at J; junction bases unmatched: 1. There are 13 residues in the CDR3. CDR3 sequence reads: CASSGGGQETQYF. Written as DNA, the CDR3 is TGTGCCAGCAGCGGGGGGGGCCAAGAGACCCAGTACTTC.

The J gene is TRBJ1-6, the V gene TRBV5-6; D possibly corresponds to TRBD1 (5 bases). The CDR3 contains 16 residues. CDR1 and CDR2 (germline): SGHDT, YYEEEE. The V end lost 4 bases, the J end lost 10 bases, and 21 bases lay between the germline ends. CDR3 sequence: CASSPGGGTKGSPLHF. The DNA of the CDR3 is TGTGCCAGCAGCCCGGGGGGAGGAACGAAGGGCTCACCCCTCCACTTT.

This clone was seen only a few times. The chain recombines TRBV4-3 with TRBJ1-5; D unclear. CDR3 length: 13 residues. Trimming stripped 2 bases from V and 6 bases from J, with 8 bases between. Germline lookup yields CDR1 LGHNA and CDR2 YSLEER. For the CDR3, the DNA is TGCGCCAGCAGCCAATGGGGAGGTCAGCCCCAGCATTTT. Its protein is CASSQWGGQPQHF.

The V call is TRBV7-9, the J call TRBJ2-2, with 8 positions matching TRBD1. Per germline, CDR1 SEHNR and CDR2 FQNEAQ (reference sequence). V lost 3 bases and J lost 3; bases outside the gene matches: 15. The CDR3 contains 19 residues. Written as DNA, the CDR3 is TGTGCCAGCAGCTTTTGGACAGGGCCCCCCCCGCGTGACACCGGGGAGCTGTTTTTT. This translates into CASSFWTGPPPRDTGELFF.